What follows are 8 T cell receptor beta chains derived from one specimen sequenced in a study of lymphopenia after photon versus proton radiotherapy. The method was immunoSEQ multiplex PCR; TCRdb's version includes in-frame clones alone and lacks a portion of them. The sample records 68,000 or so clones, approximately 91% being singletons. The sample in question was peripheral blood, obtained from a patient treated with photon-based radiotherapy. Receptors originate from a woman in her 70s with pancreatic cancer.

The chain links TRBV13 to TRBJ2-7; D is uncertain. Germline V lookup: CDR1 PRHDT, CDR2 FYEKMQ (reference sequence). V lost 3 bases and J lost 6, with 18 bases in between. The CDR3 extends over 15 amino acids. CDR3 sequence reads: CASSFTWAGESEQYF. The CDR3 region has the DNA TGTGCCAGCAGCTTTACGTGGGCCGGCGAGAGCGAGCAGTACTTC.

This clone was recorded only once. J is TRBJ1-4 and V is TRBV11-2; a possible D gene is TRBD1 (6 bases). The V gene's germline CDR1 is SGHAT and CDR2 FQNNGV. V gave up 5 bases and J gave up 7 bases, with 14 bases separating them. There are 14 residues in the CDR3. CDR3 loop: CASSQGDTSEKLFF. The CDR3, as DNA: TGTGCCAGCAGCCAAGGGGACACGAGTGAAAAACTGTTTTTT.

V and J are TRBV2 and TRBJ2-7; 10 nucleotides agree with TRBD2. The J segment lost 2 bases and the V segment lost 2 bases, leaving 6 bases of the junction unmatched. Per the germline V gene, CDR1 is SNHLY and CDR2 is FYNNEI. The CDR3 sequence is 16 residues long. The chain's CDR3 is CASSEIGSGRPYEQYF. The CDR3 region has the DNA TGTGCCAGCAGTGAAATAGGTAGCGGGAGGCCCTACGAGCAGTACTTC.

This clone was counted only a few times. The genes are TRBV7-8 and TRBJ2-7; D tentatively fits TRBD1 or TRBD2 (5 bases each). CDR3 length: 13 residues. Germline loops: CDR1 SGHVS, CDR2 FQNEAQ. V shed 3 bases and J shed 6 bases, with 12 bases lying between them. For the CDR3, the DNA is TGTGCCAGCAGCTTGGGACCCGTGGGCGAGCAGTACTTC. Translated: CASSLGPVGEQYF.

The chain couples TRBV27 to TRBJ2-1; TRBD2 matches 9 bases. CDR3 length: 15 amino acids. The V gene end was trimmed by 2 bases and the J gene end by 8 bases; junction bases not matched to a gene: 7. The germline V gene encodes CDR1 MNHEY and CDR2 SMNVEV (reference sequence). CDR3 DNA: TGTGCCAGCAGTTTAAGACTAGCGGTCTTGTATGAGCAGTTCTTC. It specifies CASSLRLAVLYEQFF.

This clone was picked up a small number of times. The chain carries TRBV18 and TRBJ2-1; 8 bases are a match to TRBD2. The germline gives CDR1 KGHSH, CDR2 LQKENI. With V trimmed by 0 bases and J by 0 bases, 4 bases remained unmatched. The CDR3 contains 17 residues. The CDR3 sequence is CASSPPIAGTSYNEQFF. In DNA, the CDR3 is TGTGCCAGCTCACCACCCATAGCGGGGACCTCCTACAATGAGCAGTTCTTC.

This sequence joins TRBV6-5 and TRBJ2-5; a weak D match, TRBD1 (6 bases). The CDR3 loop spans 15 amino acids. Germline CDR1 and CDR2: MNHEY and SVGAGI. Trimming stripped 0 bases from V and 1 base from J, with 9 bases between. CDR3 protein: CASSYSGQLQETQYF. The CDR3 DNA follows: TGTGCCAGCAGTTACTCAGGACAGCTCCAAGAGACCCAGTACTTC.

J is TRBJ2-3 and V is TRBV4-1; D is perhaps TRBD1 (5 bases). V gave up 0 bases and J gave up 2 bases, with 12 bases separating them. From germline, CDR1 is MGHRA and CDR2 YSYEKL. This CDR3 region has 16 residues. The CDR3 spells CASSQEETETTDTQYF. The CDR3 bases are TGCGCCAGCAGCCAAGAGGAGACAGAAACCACAGATACGCAGTATTTT.